A single T cell receptor (beta chain) is shown here with its context. Followed longitudinally, the Seattle patients had been enrolled during active infection. The entry originates in a study of blood T cell repertoires in COVID-19. On the study more broadly: Samples representing acute and convalescent COVID-19 were sourced from the United States, Italy and Spain. In each case, the material was cDNA or gDNA derived from T cells, B-cell-depleted T cells, or PBMCs.

The germline V gene has CDR1 GTSNPN and CDR2 SVGIG (reference sequence). The CDR3 contains 13 residues. Trimming at V came to 3 bases and at J to 8 bases, leaving 9 bases not matched to a gene. Original processing methods: Researchers report that nucleated cell counts were estimated from reference gene primer amplification. Generated by immunoSEQ multiplex PCR, the TCRdb table keeps only in-frame clones and is missing some. V and J calls and clone size follow that table, whereas D and trimming were derived from the DNA. This sample has about 170,000 clones, with 80% to 90% found just once. The sample consisted of peripheral blood. This sequence originates from a woman older than 75 with COVID-19, enrolled during active disease. V and J are TRBV30 and TRBJ1-1, with TRBD1 matching 7 bases. The CDR3 DNA sequence: TGTGCCTGGAGGGAGACAGGGTTGGCGGAAGCTTTCTTT. It specifies CAWRETGLAEAFF.